The 24 T cell receptor beta chains below come from one sample, sequenced in a study of shared clonotypes between healthy human individuals. Some clones are missing from TCRdb's copy, which holds only in-frame ones; the method was immunoSEQ multiplex PCR. The sample has 450,000 to 600,000 clones, around 74% seen once. The sequencing input was PBMCs. The receptor set was obtained from a woman between 35 and 50 years old in good health. Some clones in this sample may be carry-over from other donors' samples.

The J gene is TRBJ1-2, the V gene TRBV7-9; D is undetermined. The CDR3 extends over 14 amino acids. V was shortened by 1 base and J by 4 bases, with 10 bases between the two germline ends. Germline CDR1 and CDR2: SEHNR and FQNEAQ (reference sequence). This CDR3 is CASSLGTGRYGYTF. The DNA of the CDR3 is TGTGCCAGCAGCTTAGGAACGGGTCGCTATGGCTACACCTTC.

The V and J genes are TRBV7-9 and TRBJ2-7; possibly TRBD1 or TRBD2 for D (6 bases each). Germline loops: CDR1 SEHNR, CDR2 FQNEAQ (reference sequence). This CDR3 contains 14 residues. The V end was cut by 5 bases, the J end by 5 bases, with 16 bases between. The CDR3 spells CASSLRFGGHEQYF. CDR3 DNA sequence: TGTGCCAGCAGCCTGAGGTTCGGGGGCCACGAGCAGTACTTC.

J is TRBJ2-7 and V is TRBV4-2; no reliable D call. CDR3 size: 14 residues. Germline V lookup: CDR1 LGHNA, CDR2 YNFKEQ. Trimming took off 1 base at V and 5 bases at J, with 12 bases between the two ends. CDR3 protein: CASSQGIQSDEQYF. The CDR3 bases are TGTGCCAGCAGCCAAGGGATCCAGTCGGACGAGCAGTACTTC.

The genes are TRBV18 and TRBJ2-1; D is unclear. The CDR3 is made up of 12 amino acids. CDR1 and CDR2 from the germline V gene are KGHSH and LQKENI. The V end was cut by 1 base, the J end by 9 bases, with 7 bases between. This chain's CDR3 is CASSPLEIEQFF. In DNA form, the CDR3 reads TGTGCCAGCTCACCACTAGAGATTGAGCAGTTCTTC.

This clone was seen a single time. A far larger clone is just one base off, so this is likely a read error. The identical CDR3 is also encoded by other nucleotide sequences in the sample. The rearrangement links TRBV15 to TRBJ1-2; D is unclear. V was shortened by 3 bases and J by 2 bases, with 13 bases between the two germline ends. This CDR3 has 15 residues. The germline CDR1 and CDR2 sequences are LNHNV and YYDKDF (reference sequence). The CDR3, as DNA: TGTGCCACCAGCAGGCCCGAGGAGGGAAACTATGGCTACACCTTC. Its protein is CATSRPEEGNYGYTF.

CDR3 loop: CASSQDVSGYNEQFF. The CDR3 coding sequence is TGCGCCAGCAGCCAAGATGTTAGCGGCTACAATGAGCAGTTCTTC. J is TRBJ2-1 and V is TRBV4-3; D may be TRBD2 (6 bases). Germline CDR1 reads LGHNA; CDR2 reads YSLEER. V was cut by 0 bases and J by 3 bases, with 9 bases left in between. The CDR3 is 15 residues long.

This clone was counted between two and nine times. The V gene is TRBV5-1, the J gene TRBJ2-6, with unresolved D. Trimming removed 1 base at V and 2 bases at J, with 4 bases between. In germline, CDR1 is SGHRS, CDR2 YFSETQ. The CDR3 is 14 residues long. This chain's CDR3 is CASSLSAGANVLTF. CDR3 sequence (DNA): TGCGCCAGCAGCTTGTCTGCTGGGGCCAACGTCCTGACTTTC.

This clone came up a few times. The CDR3 DNA sequence: TGTGCCAGCAGCTACAATAGCAATCAGCCCCAGCATTTT. It specifies CASSYNSNQPQHF. The chain has TRBV6-1 and TRBJ1-5; D gene ambiguous. The V gene's germline CDR1 is MNHNS and CDR2 SASEGT. The CDR3 has 13 residues. Trimming stripped 6 bases from V and 0 bases from J, with 6 bases between.

In nucleotides, the CDR3 is TGCGCCAGCAGCTTGGAAACAGGGAACTATGGCTACACCTTC. Its protein is CASSLETGNYGYTF. The gene calls are TRBV5-1 and TRBJ1-2, with D possibly matching TRBD1 (6 bases). The CDR3 consists of 14 residues. Per the germline V gene, CDR1 is SGHRS and CDR2 is YFSETQ. Trimming stripped 0 bases from V and 2 bases from J, with 8 bases between.

The chain employs TRBV6-5 and TRBJ2-1; D gene unclear. The CDR3 is 11 amino acids. Germline CDR1 reads MNHEY; CDR2 reads SVGAGI. V lost 6 bases and J 5 bases, leaving 5 bases between the germline ends. This CDR3 is CASRRNNEQFF. CDR3 nucleotides: TGTGCCAGCAGGCGGAACAATGAGCAGTTCTTC.

The chain has TRBV19 and TRBJ2-2, with a tentative D call TRBD1 (5 bases). Deletions cut 6 bases from V and 5 bases from J, with 10 bases between. This CDR3 has 13 amino acids. Germline-derived CDR1 and CDR2 are LNHDA and SQIVND (reference sequence). The CDR3 nucleotides read TGTGCCAGTAGCCAGACAGAAACCGGGGAGCTGTTTTTT. This codes for CASSQTETGELFF.

J is TRBJ1-1 and V is TRBV29-1; D gene uncertain. The CDR3 is 14 residues long. Trimming removed 0 bases at V and 4 bases at J, with 12 bases between. CDR1 is SQVTM and CDR2 is ANQGSEA in the germline V gene. As DNA, the CDR3 is TGCAGCGTTGAAGATGAGGGTTGGGGCACTGAAGCTTTCTTT. This sequence encodes CSVEDEGWGTEAFF.

This clone showed up just once. V and J are TRBV6-6 and TRBJ1-5; TRBD1 agrees at 7 bases. V shed 5 bases, J shed 10 bases, and the junction held 14 bases outside the gene matches. CDR1 is MNHNY, CDR2 SVGAGI, per germline (reference sequence). The CDR3 runs 15 residues. The CDR3 here is CASSHLRDSGRPQHF. The CDR3 bases are TGTGCCAGCAGTCACCTCCGGGACAGCGGTCGTCCCCAGCATTTT.

The gene calls are TRBV11-2 and TRBJ2-1, with 13 bases aligning to TRBD2. The CDR3 sequence is 18 residues long. Germline CDR1 SGHAT, CDR2 FQNNGV. The V gene end was trimmed by 5 bases and the J gene end by 4 bases; junction bases not matched to a gene: 11. DNA for the CDR3: TGTGCCAGCAGCCGAACTAGCGGGAGGGCCACTTTATACAATGAGCAGTTCTTC. The encoded protein is CASSRTSGRATLYNEQFF.

The chain combines TRBV7-6 with TRBJ2-3; D uncertain. From germline, CDR1 is SGHVS and CDR2 FNYEAQ. The CDR3 spans 15 residues. Between the trimmed V and J ends, which lost 5 bases and 4 bases, there was a span of 16 bases. The CDR3 reads CASSLPLGSADTQYF. The CDR3 DNA reads TGTGCCAGCAGCCTCCCCCTGGGCAGCGCAGATACGCAGTATTTT.

V usage is TRBV28 and J usage is TRBJ2-5; D assignment may be TRBD1 or TRBD2 (5 bases each). Germline CDR1 is MDHEN and CDR2 is SYDVKM. V was cut by 4 bases and J by 2 bases, with 11 bases left in between. CDR3 length: 14 amino acids. The DNA of the CDR3 is TGTGCCAGCAGTTGGGGGACGCGTCAAGAGACCCAGTACTTC. Residues: CASSWGTRQETQYF.

This chain connects TRBV4-1 to TRBJ2-3; 10 nucleotides agree with TRBD2. Germline-derived CDR1 and CDR2 are MGHRA and YSYEKL. This CDR3 is built from 18 residues. J was trimmed by 3 bases and V by 0 bases; bases with no gene match: 9. CDR3 nucleotides: TGCGCCAGCAGCCAAGATTCGTTCGCTAGCGGGAGAACAGATACGCAGTATTTT. Its translation is CASSQDSFASGRTDTQYF.

Here the CDR3 DNA reads TGTGCCAGCAGTTTCCCACTAGCGGAAAGCTCCTACGAGCAGTACTTC. The encoded protein is CASSFPLAESSYEQYF. This rearrangement joins TRBV28 to TRBJ2-7, with 8 nucleotides matching TRBD2. Germline-derived CDR1 and CDR2 are MDHEN and SYDVKM. CDR3 length: 16 residues. V gave up 3 bases and J gave up 0 bases; unmatched junction bases: 7. The variable domain in full, completed from reference TRBV28 and TRBJ2-7, reads DVKVTQSSRYLVKRTGEKVFLECVQDMDHENMFWYRQDPGLGLRLIYFSYDVKMKEKGDIPEGYSVSREKKERFSLILESASTNQTSMYLCASSFPLAESSYEQYFGPGTRLTVT.

The gene calls are TRBV5-4 and TRBJ2-2; 9 bases map to TRBD2. CDR1 is SGHNT and CDR2 is YYREEE in the germline V gene (reference sequence). The CDR3 is made up of 17 amino acids. The J segment lost 4 bases and the V segment lost 4 bases, leaving 11 bases of the junction unmatched. The CDR3 loop is CASSPGGRGQGTGELFF. The CDR3, as DNA: TGTGCCAGCAGCCCAGGCGGGAGGGGGCAGGGCACCGGGGAGCTGTTTTTT.

This chain links TRBV11-1 with TRBJ2-5; 7 bases map to TRBD1. TRBJ2-7 matches the DNA end more closely, so the J call is doubtful. Germline V gene sequence: CDR1 SGHAT, CDR2 FQDESV (reference sequence). The CDR3 is 14 residues long. The CDR3, as DNA: TGTGCCAGCAGCTCCGGGACAGACTCCTACGAGCAGTACTTC. It codes for CASSSGTDSYEQYF.

This sequence joins TRBV29-1 and TRBJ2-3; D might be TRBD1 or TRBD2, each matching 7 bases. Germline V CDR1 and CDR2: SQVTM, ANQGSEA. This CDR3 contains 16 residues. V lost 5 bases and J 0 bases, leaving 18 bases between the germline ends. The CDR3 protein is CSVLGGGQLSTDTQYF. As DNA, the CDR3 is TGCAGCGTTTTGGGAGGGGGCCAGCTTAGCACAGATACGCAGTATTTT.

The V and J genes are TRBV18 and TRBJ1-5, with TRBD1 as a possible D gene (5 bases). Trimming took 2 bases from V and 2 from J, leaving 13 bases between them. The CDR3 sequence is 16 residues long. Germline V gene data show CDR1 as KGHSH and CDR2 as LQKENI. The CDR3 bases are TGTGCCAGCTCACCATCGGGGGGGTCGGGCAATCAGCCCCAGCATTTT. Protein product: CASSPSGGSGNQPQHF.

This clone showed up just a few times. The chain uses TRBV2 and TRBJ2-3; a possible D gene is TRBD2 (6 bases). The V end lost 8 bases, the J end lost 4 bases, and 16 bases lay between the germline ends. The CDR3 loop spans 14 amino acids. CDR1 and CDR2 from the germline V gene are SNHLY and FYNNEI. DNA of the CDR3: TGTGCCAGCGGCTCGACTAGTTTTGCAGATACGCAGTATTTT. This gives the protein CASGSTSFADTQYF.

This chain uses TRBV21-1 with TRBJ2-1; the D call TRBD2 from the table was never checked on the DNA. TRBV21-1 is noted as a pseudogene. The CDR3 sequence is 14 residues long. The CDR3: CASPKRSSYNEQFF. CDR3 DNA: TGTGCCAGCCCCAAGCGGAGCTCCTACAATGAGCAGTTCTTC.